Each of the 31 T cell receptor beta chains below was sequenced from the same sample in a study of patients and donors after allogeneic stem cell transplantation. TCRdb fed the RT-PCR reads into MiXCR, producing one record per CDR3 protein. The data show about a million distinct CDR3 sequences, 18% seen once. The sample comprised blood, either unsorted or a sorted T cell fraction (not recorded which). The receptor set was obtained from a human donor who was either an allogeneic HSCT recipient or a stem cell or donor lymphocyte infusion donor (not recorded which). It is not recorded whose cells these are; they may come from a transplant donor.

This sequence joins TRBV24-1 and TRBJ1-3; unclear D gene. This CDR3 region has 13 residues. Trimming removed 6 bases at V and 1 base at J, with 6 bases between. The germline CDR1 and CDR2 sequences are KGHDR and SFDVKD. This CDR3 is CATSWPSGNTIYF. The CDR3 nucleotides are TGTGCCACCAGTTGGCCATCTGGAAACACCATATATTTT.

This clonotype was counted ten times or more. The gene calls are TRBV28 and TRBJ1-3; TRBD1 agrees at 8 bases. Germline V lookup: CDR1 MDHEN, CDR2 SYDVKM. CDR3 size: 14 residues. With V trimmed by 7 bases and J by 2 bases, 4 bases remained unmatched. DNA of the CDR3: TGTGCCAGCACCTCGACAGGGGCTGGAAACACCATATATTTT. Its translation: CASTSTGAGNTIYF.

A few counts support this clonotype. The chain is built from TRBV6-1 and TRBJ2-4; perhaps TRBD1 as D (7 bases). The CDR3 runs to 15 residues. Trimming shortened V by 8 bases and J by 3 bases, and 17 bases separated the two germline ends. Germline values: CDR1 MNHNS, CDR2 SASEGT. CDR3 in DNA: TGTGCCAGCCGGGAGCAGGGGGTTAGCAAAAACATTCAGTACTTC. Its translation is CASREQGVSKNIQYF.

This clonotype was recorded a few times. DNA of the CDR3: TGCAGCGTTGGGCGGGAACGTGAGCAGTTCTTC. This gives the protein CSVGREREQFF. This chain connects TRBV29-1 to TRBJ2-1, with a tentative D call TRBD2 (6 bases). The CDR3 consists of 11 residues. CDR1 is SQVTM, CDR2 ANQGSEA, per germline. Trimming took 4 bases from V and 9 from J, leaving 10 bases between them.

The chain combines TRBV10-3 with TRBJ1-5; D is unresolved. V dropped 2 bases and J dropped 0 bases, with 8 bases sitting between them. From germline, CDR1 is ENHRY and CDR2 SYGVKD. The CDR3 sequence is 15 residues long. In DNA form, the CDR3 reads TGTGCCATCAGTGAGGCACGGAATAGCAATCAGCCCCAGCATTTT. Translated, it gives CAISEARNSNQPQHF.

This clonotype was detected many times. The chain combines TRBV7-3 with TRBJ2-1; TRBD2 agrees at 11 bases. Germline CDR1 and CDR2: SGHTA and FQGTGA. The CDR3 has 16 amino acids. Germline trimming cut 3 bases from V and 5 bases from J; bases unmatched to any gene: 6. The CDR3 nucleotides are TGTGCCAGCAGCTTGCCGGGACTAGCGGCAAACAATGAGCAGTTCTTC. Amino acids: CASSLPGLAANNEQFF.

This clonotype appeared a few times. This chain connects TRBV5-1 to TRBJ2-7, with no clear D. Germline CDR1 reads SGHRS; CDR2 reads YFSETQ. CDR3 length: 15 residues. Between the trimmed V and J ends, which lost 1 base and 3 bases, there was a span of 14 bases. CDR3 DNA: TGCGCCAGCAGCTTGTCGGCAGGAGCTAACTACGAGCAGTACTTC. The encoded protein is CASSLSAGANYEQYF. Full variable domain (remainder filled in from reference TRBV5-1 and TRBJ2-7): KAGVTQTPRYLIKTRGQQVTLSCSPISGHRSVSWYQQTPGQGLQFLFEYFSETQRNKGNFPGRFSGRQFSNSRSEMNVSTLELGDSALYLCASSLSAGANYEQYFGPGTRLTVT.

This clonotype was recorded a few times. V is TRBV20-1 and J is TRBJ2-1, with a possible D match to TRBD2 (6 bases). CDR3 size: 12 residues. Trimming stripped 6 bases from V and 6 bases from J, with 12 bases between. Germline-derived CDR1 and CDR2 are DFQATT and SNEGSKA (reference sequence). CDR3 residues: CSARGIPNEQFF. CDR3 nucleotide sequence: TGCAGTGCCCGCGGGATACCCAATGAGCAGTTCTTC.

The genes are TRBV4-1 and TRBJ2-1; 11 positions match TRBD2. The germline V gene has CDR1 MGHRA and CDR2 YSYEKL. This CDR3 comprises 15 residues. The V gene end was trimmed by 3 bases and the J gene end by 6 bases; junction bases not matched to a gene: 4. The CDR3 DNA is TGCGCCAGCAGCCACAGACTAGCGGGACCCAATGAGCAGTTCTTC. This gives the protein CASSHRLAGPNEQFF.

This sequence joins TRBV7-8 and TRBJ2-5; the D gene is possibly TRBD2 (5 bases). The CDR3 loop spans 15 amino acids. Germline V gives CDR1 SGHVS, CDR2 FQNEAQ. Trimming shortened V by 2 bases and J by 1 base, and 11 bases separated the two germline ends. CDR3 nucleotides: TGTGCCAGCAGCTTAAACGGGAACAGCCAAGAGACCCAGTACTTC. It encodes CASSLNGNSQETQYF.

Turning to this clonotype: Germline is not matched at one junction end, which may reflect a read error. The rearrangement joins TRBV7-2 to TRBJ2-5; 7 nucleotides align to TRBD2. CDR3 length: 15 amino acids. CDR1 and CDR2 (germline): SGHTA, FQGNSA. For the CDR3, the DNA is TGTGCCAGCAGCGTAGCGGGTTGGTACCAAGAGACCCAGTACTTC. Protein: CASSVAGWYQETQYF. The full variable domain, completed using reference TRBV7-2 and TRBJ2-5, is GAGVSQSPSNKVTEKGKDVELRCDPISGHTALYWYRQSLGQGLEFLIYFQGNSAPDKSGLPSDRFSAERTGGSVSTLTIQRTQQEDSAVYLCASSVAGWYQETQYFGPGTRLLVL.

About this clonotype: A junction end diverges from the germline sequence, so it may reflect a read error. V and J are TRBV29-1 and TRBJ2-3; D is undetermined. From germline, CDR1 is SQVTM and CDR2 ANQGSEA. This CDR3 comprises 14 residues. In nucleotides, the CDR3 is TGCAACGTTGTAATGAGAAGGGTATCGGGTACGCAGTATTTT. Amino acids: CNVVMRRVSGTQYF.

This clonotype was picked up a small number of times. The V and J genes are TRBV20-1 and TRBJ2-1; D may match TRBD1 or TRBD2 (5 bases each). The CDR3 contains 13 residues. The V gene's germline CDR1 is DFQATT and CDR2 SNEGSKA (reference sequence). V was shortened by 2 bases and J by 3 bases, with 8 bases between the two germline ends. The CDR3 DNA is TGCAGTGCTAGACTTGGGGGCTACAATGAGCAGTTCTTC. Protein sequence: CSARLGGYNEQFF.

The V and J genes are TRBV9 and TRBJ2-5, with D unclear. Trimming removed 4 bases at V and 1 base at J, with 17 bases between. The CDR3 runs 16 residues. CDR1 SGDLS and CDR2 YYNGEE come from the germline V gene. CDR3: CASSSPAGRGQETQYF. The DNA of the CDR3 is TGTGCCAGCAGCTCCCCCGCCGGGCGTGGCCAAGAGACCCAGTACTTC. Full variable domain (rest looked up from reference TRBV9 and TRBJ2-5): DSGVTQTPKHLITATGQRVTLRCSPRSGDLSVYWYQQSLDQGLQFLIQYYNGEERAKGNILERFSAQQFPDLHSELNLSSLELGDSALYFCASSSPAGRGQETQYFGPGTRLLVL.

This clonotype was detected a few times. The chain uses TRBV30 and TRBJ1-4; TRBD1 is a possible D gene (5 bases). The V end was cut by 4 bases, the J end by 8 bases, with 14 bases between. From germline, CDR1 is GTSNPN and CDR2 SVGIG (reference sequence). The CDR3 runs 13 residues. The CDR3 bases are TGTGCCTGGACAGGGACCTTGCCCGAAAAACTGTTTTTT. Protein product: CAWTGTLPEKLFF.

Only a few counts were recorded for this clonotype. The chain has TRBV5-1 and TRBJ2-2, with D hard to call. This CDR3 region has 14 residues. Germline lookup yields CDR1 SGHRS and CDR2 YFSETQ. V shed 2 bases and J shed 1 base, with 6 bases lying between them. The CDR3 protein is CASSLDMNTGELFF. The CDR3 region has the DNA TGCGCCAGCAGCTTAGACATGAACACCGGGGAGCTGTTTTTT. Drawing the rest from reference TRBV5-1 and TRBJ2-2, the complete variable domain is KAGVTQTPRYLIKTRGQQVTLSCSPISGHRSVSWYQQTPGQGLQFLFEYFSETQRNKGNFPGRFSGRQFSNSRSEMNVSTLELGDSALYLCASSLDMNTGELFFGEGSRLTVL.

The chain combines TRBV12-3 or TRBV12-4 with TRBJ1-1, with a weak D call TRBD1 (6 bases). Trimming removed 10 bases at V and 1 base at J, with 19 bases between. The CDR3 is 15 amino acids. CDR3: CATRGKGGSNTEAFF. In DNA form, the CDR3 reads TGTGCCACCCGGGGGAAGGGGGGCTCGAACACTGAAGCTTTCTTT.

The table lists this clonotype with many counts. The J gene is TRBJ2-7, the V gene TRBV20-1; TRBD1 matches at 7 bases. The V gene's germline CDR1 is DFQATT and CDR2 SNEGSKA (reference sequence). This CDR3 is built from 14 residues. The junction had 7 bases not matched to a gene; V was cut back by 2 bases and J by 3 bases. CDR3 in amino acids: CSARHGTAIYEQYF. CDR3 bases: TGCAGTGCTAGACACGGGACAGCTATCTACGAGCAGTACTTC.

There are a few counts of this clonotype. The V call is TRBV29-1, the J call TRBJ1-1; D might be TRBD1 (5 bases). The CDR3 length is 13 residues. In germline, CDR1 is SQVTM, CDR2 ANQGSEA. The ends were cut back, 6 bases at V and 2 bases at J, with 13 bases in the middle. The CDR3 protein is CSVDRDGNTEAFF. The CDR3 DNA is TGCAGCGTGGACCGGGACGGAAACACTGAAGCTTTCTTT.

Comment on this clonotype: This clone may be a read error of a much larger clone one base away. The V call is TRBV7-9, the J call TRBJ2-7; no clear D. Trimming stripped 2 bases from V and 5 bases from J, with 4 bases between. The germline V gene encodes CDR1 SEHNR and CDR2 FQNEAQ (reference sequence). The CDR3 runs 11 residues. In DNA form, the CDR3 reads TGTGCCAGCAGCTTACTGGACGAGCAGTACTTC. It is translated as CASSLLDEQYF.

The V and J genes are TRBV6-5 and TRBJ2-1, with 7 bases aligning to TRBD2. The germline V gene has CDR1 MNHEY and CDR2 SVGAGI. V lost 2 bases to trimming and J lost 0 bases; unmatched junction nucleotides: 7. CDR3 length equals 17 residues. As DNA, the CDR3 is TGTGCCAGCAGTTACATGCCTAGCGGCCGCTCCTACAATGAGCAGTTCTTC. Its protein is CASSYMPSGRSYNEQFF.

This clonotype has at least ten counts. The germline gene is not matched at one end of the junction; a read error may be the cause. This chain joins TRBV7-7 and TRBJ2-7; D is uncertain. CDR3 size: 13 residues. CDR1 and CDR2 (germline): SSHAT, FNYEAQ (reference sequence). The CDR3 loop is CASSLVWRDEQYF. CDR3 in DNA: TGTGCTAGCAGCTTAGTTTGGAGAGACGAGCAGTACTTC.

This clonotype was detected only a few times. This chain connects TRBV19 to TRBJ2-3; weak D call: TRBD2 (7 bases). Germline V gives CDR1 LNHDA, CDR2 SQIVND (reference sequence). The CDR3 length is 15 residues. The V gene lost 7 bases and the J gene lost 8 bases, with 22 bases spanning the gap. This chain's CDR3 is CASKTGTRGGGTQYF. CDR3 DNA sequence: TGTGCCAGTAAAACAGGGACCCGAGGCGGGGGTACGCAGTATTTT.

This chain joins TRBV9 and TRBJ2-5; 8 nucleotides agree with TRBD2. V dropped 0 bases and J dropped 5; count of bases not matched to a gene: 6. The germline V gene encodes CDR1 SGDLS and CDR2 YYNGEE. CDR3 length: 15 amino acids. The CDR3 spells CASSVGGAGGETQYF. As DNA, the CDR3 is TGTGCCAGCAGCGTAGGAGGGGCGGGGGGCGAGACCCAGTACTTC.

This chain joins TRBV5-1 and TRBJ2-3; D ambiguous. The CDR3 loop spans 14 amino acids. V lost 2 bases to trimming and J lost 0 bases, with 7 bases between them. Germline V gene data show CDR1 as SGHRS and CDR2 as YFSETQ. DNA of the CDR3: TGCGCCAGCAGCTTATACGGTAGCACAGATACGCAGTATTTT. Protein sequence: CASSLYGSTDTQYF.

The sample holds many counts of this clonotype. The V and J genes are TRBV29-1 and TRBJ2-2; D gene unclear. CDR1 SQVTM and CDR2 ANQGSEA come from the germline V gene. This CDR3 has 12 residues. Trimming pared 5 bases from V and 10 bases from J, leaving 14 bases between. The CDR3 spells CSVWVYGLELFF. The CDR3 DNA is TGCAGCGTTTGGGTCTATGGTCTGGAGCTGTTTTTT.

This clonotype was seen repeatedly, ten times or more. The chain joins TRBV20-1 to TRBJ1-1; D is uncertain. V was shortened by 2 bases and J by 4 bases, with 11 bases between the two germline ends. Germline V gene data show CDR1 as DFQATT and CDR2 as SNEGSKA (reference sequence). CDR3 length: 13 residues. DNA of the CDR3: TGCAGTGCTAGAAGGGTAGGCGGCACTGAAGCTTTCTTT. Its translation is CSARRVGGTEAFF.

This clonotype has more than one count but fewer than ten. The chain recombines TRBV12-3 or TRBV12-4 with TRBJ2-7, with D unclear. This CDR3 is 13 amino acids long. Trimming shortened V by 7 bases and J by 1 base, and 11 bases separated the two germline ends. The CDR3 region is CASIPPYSYEQYF. The CDR3 nucleotides read TGTGCCAGCATCCCACCTTATTCCTACGAGCAGTACTTC.

A few counts support this clonotype. The chain joins TRBV5-1 to TRBJ2-6; D remains ambiguous. Germline CDR1 reads SGHRS; CDR2 reads YFSETQ. The CDR3 contains 15 residues. Trimming left V 0 bases short and J 0 bases short, with 4 bases between. CDR3 bases: TGCGCCAGCAGCTTGGGATACTCTGGGGCCAACGTCCTGACTTTC. Protein: CASSLGYSGANVLTF.

Only a few counts were recorded for this clonotype. This chain uses TRBV6-2 or TRBV6-3 with TRBJ2-3, with TRBD2 matching over 14 bases. The CDR3 totals 18 residues. The V segment lost 5 bases and the J segment 5 bases; nucleotides outside the gene matches: 12. Germline CDR1 and CDR2: MNHEY and SVGEGT. CDR3 in amino acids: CASSRALGLAGEGDTQYF. The CDR3 DNA follows: TGTGCCAGCAGTCGCGCCCTGGGACTAGCGGGAGAGGGAGATACGCAGTATTTT.

This clonotype was observed many times. The chain is built from TRBV12-3 or TRBV12-4 and TRBJ1-5, with unresolved D. V shed 2 bases and J shed 2 bases, with 13 bases lying between them. This CDR3 is built from 16 residues. DNA for the CDR3: TGTGCCAGCAGTTTACTCGGCAAAACAGGCAATCAGCCCCAGCATTTT. Translation gives CASSLLGKTGNQPQHF.